The 5 T cell receptor beta chains in this list originate from one sample, sequenced in a study of cytomegalovirus exposure and HLA in healthy donors. Assay used: immunoSEQ multiplex PCR; TCRdb lists only in-frame clones, some missing. Here the sample spans some 56,000 clones, 85% to 95% being singletons. The sample comprised PBMCs. The receptors derive from a woman under 30 in good health and CMV-seropositive.

The chain recombines TRBV4-2 with TRBJ1-6; D is unresolved. Trimming took off 4 bases at V and 9 bases at J, with 19 bases between the two ends. The CDR3 runs 16 residues. CDR1 is LGHNA and CDR2 is YNFKEQ in the germline V gene. The CDR3 bases are TGTGCCAGCAGCCCGCAAGCGACGGAAAGCGGTTCACCCCTCCACTTT. This translates into CASSPQATESGSPLHF.

The chain joins TRBV15 to TRBJ2-7, with a weak D call TRBD1 (7 bases). This CDR3 is built from 16 residues. The V gene's germline CDR1 is LNHNV and CDR2 YYDKDF (reference sequence). V dropped 0 bases and J dropped 3 bases, with 15 bases sitting between them. The CDR3 protein is CATSRDRGTDLYEQYF. In nucleotides, the CDR3 is TGTGCCACCAGCAGAGATCGCGGGACAGATCTCTACGAGCAGTACTTC.

CDR3 residues: CASSTQARTGSGEAFF. As DNA, the CDR3 is TGTGCCAGCAGCACTCAAGCCAGGACGGGGTCGGGTGAAGCTTTCTTT. The J gene is TRBJ1-1, the V gene TRBV7-9; D uncertain. V was cut by 5 bases and J by 7 bases, with 23 bases left in between. The CDR3 loop spans 16 amino acids. Germline values: CDR1 SEHNR, CDR2 FQNEAQ (reference sequence).

The chain combines TRBV9 with TRBJ1-1; 8 bases are shared with TRBD1. The germline CDR1 and CDR2 sequences are SGDLS and YYNGEE. J gave up 8 bases and V 3 bases, and 6 bases lay outside the gene matches. The CDR3 sequence is 13 residues long. CDR3 in DNA: TGTGCCAGCAGCGCTAAGACAGGGGCGGAAGCTTTCTTT. Translation: CASSAKTGAEAFF. Based on the CDR3 plus reference TRBV9 and TRBJ1-1, the full variable domain is DSGVTQTPKHLITATGQRVTLRCSPRSGDLSVYWYQQSLDQGLQFLIQYYNGEERAKGNILERFSAQQFPDLHSELNLSSLELGDSALYFCASSAKTGAEAFFGQGTRLTVV.

The V gene is TRBV5-1, the J gene TRBJ1-1; D uncertain. Germline-derived CDR1 and CDR2 are SGHRS and YFSETQ. The CDR3 totals 14 residues. V gave up 2 bases and J gave up 5 bases, with 13 bases separating them. DNA for the CDR3: TGCGCCAGCAGCTTAGAGGGTATGGGGACTGAAGCTTTCTTT. This sequence encodes CASSLEGMGTEAFF.